Following are 31 T cell receptor beta chains from one sample sequenced in a study of cytomegalovirus exposure and HLA in healthy donors. Researchers ran the PCR with 60 Vbeta and 13 Jbeta primers. Only in-frame clones appear in the TCRdb table, and some are missing; sequencing was by immunoSEQ multiplex PCR. The sample consists of 150,000 to 250,000 clones, almost 85% of them appearing once. Sequencing was performed on PBMCs. These receptors came from a woman aged 45-60 years in good health and CMV-seronegative.

The chain links TRBV18 to TRBJ1-4; D is perhaps TRBD1 (5 bases). Germline values: CDR1 KGHSH, CDR2 LQKENI. This CDR3 spans 16 amino acids. V was pared by 3 bases and J by 6 bases, with 17 bases between. DNA of the CDR3: TGTGCCAGCTCACCTGAAGGCAGCCAAGGGGATGAAAAACTGTTTTTT. It yields the protein CASSPEGSQGDEKLFF.

J is TRBJ2-7 and V is TRBV28; 9 nucleotides agree with TRBD1. CDR1 and CDR2 from the germline V gene are MDHEN and SYDVKM. V trimming: 5 bases; J trimming: 2 bases; junction bases outside the gene matches: 4. The CDR3 spans 14 residues. CDR3 DNA sequence: TGTGCCAGCAGTCCCGGGACAGGGACCTACGAGCAGTACTTC. Amino acid sequence: CASSPGTGTYEQYF.

The V call is TRBV5-4, the J call TRBJ2-3; 9 nucleotides line up with TRBD2. The V gene end was trimmed by 5 bases and the J gene end by 2 bases; junction bases not matched to a gene: 9. Per germline, CDR1 SGHNT and CDR2 YYREEE (reference sequence). This CDR3 comprises 16 residues. The CDR3 nucleotides read TGTGCCAGCAGTCCTAGCGGGACGCTAACCACAGATACGCAGTATTTT. Translating gives CASSPSGTLTTDTQYF.

The rearrangement links TRBV10-3 to TRBJ2-7; D is ambiguous. Looked up from germline, CDR1 is ENHRY and CDR2 is SYGVKD. The CDR3 spans 12 residues. Trimming cost V 3 bases and J 3 bases, with 6 bases left between them. In DNA, the CDR3 is TGTGCCATCAGTGAAAACAGCTACGAGCAGTACTTC. Amino acid sequence: CAISENSYEQYF.

The genes are TRBV7-9 and TRBJ1-5; no clear D gene. With 4 bases removed from V and 3 bases from J, the gap between germline ends came to 10 bases. Germline V lookup: CDR1 SEHNR, CDR2 FQNEAQ (reference sequence). The CDR3 covers 14 residues. The DNA of the CDR3 is TGTGCCAGCAGCTCCTCCGGGATCAATCAGCCCCAGCATTTT. This encodes CASSSSGINQPQHF.

This clone has just a few counts. This chain uses TRBV25-1 with TRBJ1-2; 8 bases are a match to TRBD1. V lost 4 bases, J lost 8 bases, and 6 bases stayed unmatched. The CDR3 consists of 13 residues. Germline V lookup: CDR1 MGHDK, CDR2 SYGVNS. Written as DNA, the CDR3 is TGTGCCAGCAGTGGTTGGACAGGGAGCGGCTACACCTTC. Protein: CASSGWTGSGYTF.

J is TRBJ1-2 and V is TRBV7-2; D gene uncertain. Deletions cut 4 bases from V and 7 bases from J, with 16 bases between. The CDR3 consists of 14 residues. The germline CDR1 and CDR2 sequences are SGHTA and FQGNSA. The chain's CDR3 is CASSSTNLLGGYTF. The CDR3 coding sequence is TGTGCCAGCAGCTCCACTAACCTCTTGGGTGGCTACACCTTC.

As regards this clone: One end of the junction varies from germline; a read error may be responsible. The chain uses TRBV7-9 and TRBJ1-6; 9 bases fit TRBD1. This CDR3 is 16 amino acids long. Germline-derived CDR1 and CDR2 are SEHNR and FQNEAQ (reference sequence). CDR3 in amino acids: CSSSLVGQGTNSPLHF. In DNA form, the CDR3 reads TGTTCCAGCAGCTTAGTGGGACAGGGAACGAATTCACCCCTCCACTTT.

This chain joins TRBV28 and TRBJ2-7; 7 positions agree with TRBD1. Per the germline V gene, CDR1 is MDHEN and CDR2 is SYDVKM. Unmatched junction bases numbered 13, after V lost 11 bases and J lost 3 bases. The CDR3 runs 14 residues. This CDR3 reads CACRPRGPRYEQYF. In DNA form, the CDR3 reads TGTGCCTGCCGGCCTAGGGGGCCTCGCTACGAGCAGTACTTC. The whole variable domain, remainder taken from reference TRBV28 and TRBJ2-7, is DVKVTQSSRYLVKRTGEKVFLECVQDMDHENMFWYRQDPGLGLRLIYFSYDVKMKEKGDIPEGYSVSREKKERFSLILESASTNQTSMYLCACRPRGPRYEQYFGPGTRLTVT.

The rearrangement joins TRBV18 to TRBJ1-5; 7 bases match TRBD1. Germline CDR1 and CDR2: KGHSH and LQKENI. Trimming removed 2 bases from V and 5 bases from J; junction bases left unmatched: 6. The CDR3 loop spans 15 amino acids. CDR3 sequence reads: CASSPDRVGDQPQHF. DNA for the CDR3: TGTGCCAGCTCACCAGACAGGGTGGGGGATCAGCCCCAGCATTTT.

This sequence joins TRBV5-4 and TRBJ2-5; 8 bases are shared with TRBD1. The germline V gene has CDR1 SGHNT and CDR2 YYREEE (reference sequence). J lost 5 bases, V lost 2 bases, and 5 bases had no gene match. The CDR3 length is 14 residues. CDR3: CASSLNRGRETQYF. CDR3 in DNA: TGTGCCAGCAGCTTAAACAGGGGGAGGGAGACCCAGTACTTC.

The V call is TRBV6-1, the J call TRBJ1-2; no clear D. This CDR3 region has 13 residues. Germline V CDR1 and CDR2: MNHNS, SASEGT. Trimming pared 4 bases from V and 5 bases from J, leaving 11 bases between. The CDR3 nucleotides read TGTGCCAGCAGTGGACCGCCGAGGTATGGCTACACCTTC. Amino acids: CASSGPPRYGYTF.

The V and J genes are TRBV19 and TRBJ2-5, with TRBD2 matching 10 bases. The junction had 9 bases not matched to a gene; V was cut back by 1 base and J by 1 base. This CDR3 contains 18 residues. The germline V gene encodes CDR1 LNHDA and CDR2 SQIVND (reference sequence). Here the CDR3 DNA reads TGTGCCAGTAGTATAGTCCTTTCTAGCGGGGGCTTCCAAGAGACCCAGTACTTC. This sequence encodes CASSIVLSSGGFQETQYF.

In its sample, this clone was seen once. The gene calls are TRBV4-3 and TRBJ2-5; perhaps TRBD2 as D (5 bases). Germline V gene lookup returns CDR1 LGHNA and CDR2 YSLEER. CDR3 size: 14 residues. V lost 8 bases and J lost 5, with 18 bases in between. The CDR3 coding sequence is TGCGCCAGCCCAATTGATTCTAGCAGGGAGACCCAGTACTTC. Translated: CASPIDSSRETQYF.

The chain uses TRBV7-9 and TRBJ2-7; TRBD2 might be the D (6 bases). Germline assignment: CDR1 SEHNR and CDR2 FQNEAQ (reference sequence). The CDR3 length is 12 residues. The ends were cut back, 5 bases at V and 3 bases at J, with 8 bases in the middle. This CDR3 reads CASSLGSYEQYF. Written as DNA, the CDR3 is TGTGCCAGCAGCCTCGGGAGCTACGAGCAGTACTTC.

CDR3 region: CASSYSLYSSYNEQFF. The CDR3 bases are TGTGCCAGCAGTTACTCTCTTTACAGCTCCTACAATGAGCAGTTCTTC. J is TRBJ2-1 and V is TRBV6-5; D remains unclear. This CDR3 is built from 16 residues. Trimming left V 0 bases short and J 0 bases short, with 9 bases between. Per the germline V gene, CDR1 is MNHEY and CDR2 is SVGAGI.

The chain links TRBV5-1 to TRBJ2-1, with 9 bases fitting TRBD2. In germline, CDR1 is SGHRS, CDR2 YFSETQ. J lost 8 bases, V lost 5 bases, and 11 bases had no gene match. The CDR3 runs to 15 residues. The CDR3 region is CASRQTSGAPDEQFF. CDR3 in DNA: TGCGCCAGCAGACAGACTAGCGGAGCGCCCGATGAGCAGTTCTTC.

This chain uses TRBV2 with TRBJ2-5; 7 bases are shared with TRBD2. V was clipped by 4 bases and J by 4 bases; unmatched bases: 6. The CDR3 is made up of 14 amino acids. CDR1 and CDR2 (germline): SNHLY, FYNNEI. The DNA of the CDR3 is TGTGCCAGCAGTGGGCGGGGGTGGCGAGAGACCCAGTACTTC. This sequence encodes CASSGRGWRETQYF.

J is TRBJ2-1 and V is TRBV5-1; the match to TRBD2 covers 15 bases. The CDR3 loop spans 17 amino acids. The V segment lost 3 bases and the J segment 4 bases; nucleotides outside the gene matches: 5. CDR1 is SGHRS, CDR2 YFSETQ, per germline. The CDR3 is CASSSPGTSGRYNEQFF. In DNA, the CDR3 is TGCGCCAGCAGCTCTCCCGGGACTAGCGGGAGGTACAATGAGCAGTTCTTC. Full variable domain (outside the CDR3, taken from reference TRBV5-1 and TRBJ2-1): KAGVTQTPRYLIKTRGQQVTLSCSPISGHRSVSWYQQTPGQGLQFLFEYFSETQRNKGNFPGRFSGRQFSNSRSEMNVSTLELGDSALYLCASSSPGTSGRYNEQFFGPGTRLTVL.

The genes are TRBV5-1 and TRBJ2-5; the match to TRBD2 covers 10 bases. The CDR3 has 17 amino acids. Germline trimming cut 2 bases from V and 0 bases from J; bases unmatched to any gene: 7. Germline V lookup: CDR1 SGHRS, CDR2 YFSETQ. The CDR3 spells CASSFDLAGAYQETQYF. The CDR3 DNA reads as TGCGCCAGCAGCTTTGATCTAGCGGGAGCGTACCAAGAGACCCAGTACTTC.

The V call is TRBV6-5, the J call TRBJ2-7, with D possibly matching TRBD2 (6 bases). This CDR3 region has 14 residues. V was shortened by 8 bases and J by 2 bases, with 16 bases between the two germline ends. Germline-derived CDR1 and CDR2 are MNHEY and SVGAGI. In nucleotides, the CDR3 is TGTGCCAGCCTACCGTATCCGGGAGCCTACGAGCAGTACTTC. Translating it yields CASLPYPGAYEQYF.

The J gene is TRBJ2-1, the V gene TRBV7-2; tentatively, D is TRBD2 (5 bases). This CDR3 contains 13 residues. The germline V gene has CDR1 SGHTA and CDR2 FQGNSA. With 5 bases removed from V and 5 bases from J, the gap between germline ends came to 10 bases. CDR3 sequence reads: CASSLERDNEQFF. Here the CDR3 DNA reads TGTGCCAGCAGCCTAGAGAGGGACAATGAGCAGTTCTTC. Complete variable domain (other parts from reference TRBV7-2 and TRBJ2-1): GAGVSQSPSNKVTEKGKDVELRCDPISGHTALYWYRQSLGQGLEFLIYFQGNSAPDKSGLPSDRFSAERTGGSVSTLTIQRTQQEDSAVYLCASSLERDNEQFFGPGTRLTVL.

Of note for this clone: Other nucleotide sequences in the sample specify the same CDR3. The chain has TRBV5-1 and TRBJ2-1; 8 bases agree with TRBD2. After removal of 0 bases from V and 6 bases from J, the junction contained 2 bases not matched to a gene. The germline V gene encodes CDR1 SGHRS and CDR2 YFSETQ. The length of the CDR3 is 14 residues. CDR3 region: CASSLGTSFNEQFF. DNA for the CDR3: TGCGCCAGCAGCTTGGGGACTAGCTTCAATGAGCAGTTCTTC.

V and J are TRBV25-1 and TRBJ2-5, with 13 bases lining up with TRBD2. The CDR3 consists of 16 residues. The J segment lost 1 base and the V segment lost 6 bases, leaving 5 bases of the junction unmatched. The germline gives CDR1 MGHDK, CDR2 SYGVNS. CDR3 sequence: CASRPGLAGFQETQYF. The CDR3 DNA reads as TGTGCCAGCAGGCCGGGACTAGCGGGGTTCCAAGAGACCCAGTACTTC. The complete variable domain, with remaining parts taken from reference TRBV25-1 and TRBJ2-5, reads EADIYQTPRYLVIGTGKKITLECSQTMGHDKMYWYQQDPGMELHLIHYSYGVNSTEKGDLSSESTVSRIRTEHFPLTLESARPSHTSQYLCASRPGLAGFQETQYFGPGTRLLVL.

The sample holds one count of this clone. V is TRBV19 and J is TRBJ2-5; D ambiguous. Germline values: CDR1 LNHDA, CDR2 SQIVND (reference sequence). The CDR3 consists of 11 residues. V was trimmed by 7 bases and J by 7 bases, leaving 10 bases between them. For the CDR3, the DNA is TGTGCCAGTACCAGCTCGGGGACCCAGTACTTC. Encoded protein: CASTSSGTQYF.

In the case of this clone: A junction boundary mismatches the germline segment, possibly from a read error. The gene calls are TRBV9 and TRBJ2-6; no definite D call. The germline CDR1 and CDR2 sequences are SGDLS and YYNGEE. The CDR3 runs 17 residues. The CDR3 region is CASGVSLEKAGANVLTF. CDR3 DNA: TGTGCCAGCGGCGTAAGCCTGGAGAAAGCGGGGGCCAACGTCCTGACTTTC.

This sequence joins TRBV18 and TRBJ1-1; TRBD1 aligns across 10 bases. Per germline, CDR1 KGHSH and CDR2 LQKENI. Germline trimming cut 4 bases from V and 1 base from J; bases unmatched to any gene: 9. The CDR3 has 17 residues. Here the CDR3 reads CASSLGQGNPTNTEAFF. DNA for the CDR3: TGTGCCAGCTCACTGGGACAGGGGAACCCAACGAACACTGAAGCTTTCTTT.

The rearrangement joins TRBV27 to TRBJ2-7; D unresolved. The V end lost 6 bases, the J end lost 0 bases, and 9 bases lay between the germline ends. CDR3 length equals 13 residues. Germline CDR1 is MNHEY and CDR2 is SMNVEV (reference sequence). The CDR3 DNA reads TGTGCCAGCAGCCCCCCGAGCTCCTACGAGCAGTACTTC. Encoded protein: CASSPPSSYEQYF.

The J gene is TRBJ2-1, the V gene TRBV5-1; 7 bases fit TRBD2. Germline values: CDR1 SGHRS, CDR2 YFSETQ. There are 16 residues in the CDR3. The junction had 10 bases not matched to a gene; V was cut back by 2 bases and J by 5 bases. CDR3 nucleotides: TGCGCCAGCAGCTTTCCTGGGCTAGCGGCCGACAATGAGCAGTTCTTC. Translated: CASSFPGLAADNEQFF.

The V call is TRBV2, the J call TRBJ1-4, with D possibly being TRBD1 (6 bases). The V end was cut by 5 bases, the J end by 8 bases, with 21 bases between. CDR1 SNHLY and CDR2 FYNNEI come from the germline V gene. The CDR3 runs to 16 residues. DNA of the CDR3: TGTGCCAGCAGTATTCCGCCTGACAGGCTAGTCGAAAAACTGTTTTTT. Protein product: CASSIPPDRLVEKLFF.

This chain joins TRBV6-5 and TRBJ2-7; 7 nucleotides align to TRBD2. This CDR3 is 15 amino acids long. Germline trimming cut 4 bases from V and 3 bases from J; bases unmatched to any gene: 9. From germline, CDR1 is MNHEY and CDR2 SVGAGI. The chain's CDR3 is CASSLSYGGGYEQYF. For the CDR3, the DNA is TGTGCCAGCAGTTTAAGTTATGGCGGGGGCTACGAGCAGTACTTC.